This T cell receptor beta chain was captured in a study of CD8+CD57+ T cells in acquired aplastic anemia listed by TCRdb under 2018. Turning to the overall study: A mean of roughly 3.2 ug of DNA, ranging from roughly 0.2 to 27.4 ug, was extracted from sorted CD4+ and CD8+ cells. Mean read counts for healthy donor samples were approximately 10 million for CD4+ cells and some 12 million for CD8+ cells.

TCR repertoires of sorted CD4+ and CD8+ blood T cells from severe aplastic anemia patients and healthy subjects were deep-sequenced in the study. Ficoll-Paque density gradient centrifugation was used to isolate peripheral blood mononuclear cells. Before DNA extraction, CD4+ and CD8+ T cells were sorted by FACS or by magnetic beads. Genomic DNA served as template for TCR beta VDJ combination and CDR3 sequence profiling. An Illumina HiSeq 2000 was the platform used for TCR repertoire sequencing. On the study's bioinformatics: Repertoires were assessed using TRBV/TRBJ rearrangement plots, CDR3 size and DJ length profiles, and Simpson's diversity index. The most abundant DNA sequence in the deep sequencing data was defined as the immunodominant clone. CDR3 amino acid sequences were checked for sharing across subjects and were also compared against the VDJdb database and published repertoires. In TCRdb, the public reads were trimmed at Q25 with fastp and aligned with MiXCR, with productive beta chains retained. Each entry merges the rows of one CDR3 protein and shows their most common DNA and genes. The V and J calls were not made by the authors but by TCRdb's processing. In all, the sample holds roughly 150,000 distinct CDR3 sequences, and around 40% of those were seen once. The top ten constitute 0.85% to 1.3% of the sample.

Here is what the overall study found, with its caveats: Patients and healthy controls showed no significant difference in CD8+ Simpson's diversity (P=0.060). About 30 CD8+ CDR3 sequences were found in both patients and controls but appeared to be highly expressed in patients and within the immunodominant clones of the patients.

V loses 1 base, J loses 5 bases, and the germline ends lie 11 bases apart. CDR1 and CDR2, per the germline V gene, are SGHTA and FQGNSA. Including cysteine and phenylalanine, the CDR3 has 15 amino acids. The CDR3 DNA has 45 bases and is translated from base 1. This clonotype was observed many times. Its antigen has not been determined. No much larger clonotype is one base removed from it; base qualities were not supplied. The TCR originated in a human donor in good health. The V and J segments used are TRBV7-2 and TRBJ1-4; TRBD1 is perhaps the D gene, given 5 matching bases. The sample was sorted CD4+, CD8+, or CD8+CD57+ T cells (not recorded which) from PBMCs. The CDR3 region reads CASSLVAGLNEKLFF. The DNA sequence follows: TGTGCCAGCAGCTTAGTTGCAGGGCTGAATGAAAAACTGTTTTTT. With all but the CDR3 taken from the reference TRBV7-2 and TRBJ1-4 genes, the full variable domain is: GAGVSQSPSNKVTEKGKDVELRCDPISGHTALYWYRQSLGQGLEFLIYFQGNSAPDKSGLPSDRFSAERTGGSVSTLTIQRTQQEDSAVYLCASSLVAGLNEKLFFGSGTQLSVL.